These T cell receptor beta chains were read from a single sample in a study of long-term antiretroviral therapy in people with HIV. Profiled with immunoSEQ multiplex PCR; TCRdb holds only in-frame clones, not every one. This sample has about 15,000 clones, with 80% to 90% found just once. This specimen consisted of unsorted PBMCs, obtained 2.3 to 2.4 years before starting antiretroviral therapy. The source of these receptors is a woman aged 30 to 39 with HIV. CDR3s leave out the opening cysteine and the closing phenylalanine or tryptophan. Each record gives: J gene, V gene, CDR3 protein.

TRBJ1-5 TRBV19 ASSAGHQPQH
TRBJ2-7 TRBV18 ASSPQVYEQY
TRBJ2-1 TRBV5-1 ASRSDRGDNEQF
TRBJ1-3 TRBV5-5 ASSSHQGGIGNTIY
TRBJ1-1 TRBV5-1 ASSLEGMNTEAF
TRBJ1-5 TRBV5-4 ASSLYGGHQPQH
TRBJ1-1 TRBV4-3 ASSQEIGSGVNTEAF
TRBJ2-3 TRBV7-3 ASSLLSEDTQY
TRBJ2-5 TRBV5-1 ASRSEHGETQY
TRBJ1-6 TRBV30 AWSPYNSPLH
TRBJ2-3 TRBV4-1 ASSQRDFSTDTQY
TRBJ1-1 TRBV7-8 ASRGQGAFVTEAF
TRBJ2-2 TRBV19 ASNDPGGANTGELF
TRBJ2-7 TRBV7-9 ASSLMTSSGGAYEQY
TRBJ1-2 TRBV25-1 ASSEVQSELYGYT
TRBJ1-6 TRBV2 ASSEKGRGQSPLH
TRBJ1-2 TRBV27 ASSPMAGKGYT
TRBJ1-5 TRBV14 ASSQDRAQPQH
TRBJ2-7 TRBV27 ASSLKTEYEQY
TRBJ1-5 TRBV19 ASSTSQDQPQH
TRBJ1-1 TRBV30 AWSRQGPTEAF
TRBJ1-5 TRBV7-9 ASNLGRVRDQPQH
TRBJ1-1 TRBV27 ASSFGHNAEAF
TRBJ1-4 TRBV30 AWSGNGEKLF
TRBJ1-1 TRBV9 ASSPQDQGYTEAF
TRBJ1-4 TRBV25-1 ASRQSGKGDEKLF